The clone carrying this TCR beta chain was seen a single time. Repertoires were generated with immunoSEQ multiplex PCR, while TCRdb's copy carries only in-frame clones and drops some. The sample lists around 510,000 clones; approximately 95% were seen once. The data were obtained in a study of shared clonotypes between healthy human individuals. The CDR3 loop spans 15 amino acids. Trimming stripped 1 base from V and 4 bases from J, with 12 bases between. Germline CDR1 and CDR2: SGHRS and YFSETQ. The sequenced material came from naive CD4+ T cells sorted from blood. Subset given: CD45RA+ positively selected. The source is a woman under 40 in good health. This sequence joins TRBV5-1 and TRBJ2-1; D possibly corresponds to TRBD2 (6 bases). The CDR3 spells CASSLRAEGYNEQFF. CDR3 bases: TGCGCCAGCAGCTTGAGGGCGGAGGGATACAATGAGCAGTTCTTC.